Listed below are T cell receptor beta chains from one sample, sequenced in a study of blood T cell repertoires in COVID-19. Here immunoSEQ multiplex PCR was the method, and the copy in TCRdb shows in-frame clones only, minus some. The sample shows hundreds of thousands of clones, around nine tenths of them seen only once. The sequencing sample was made of PBMCs or T cells enriched from blood (not recorded which). These receptors were obtained from a woman aged 55-70 years in a cohort exposed to, infected with or recovered from COVID-19 (not recorded which). Both conserved end residues are part of each CDR3. The D gene is left open where the match is weak. Not every row has a clone size; where given, it reads once, few, many or a size class.

size: NA
J: TRBJ2-7
D: TRBD1
V: TRBV18
DNA: TGTGCCAGCTCAGCTAGAGACAGGGGGCTTTACGAGCAGTACTTC
CDR3: CASSARDRGLYEQYF

size: NA
J: TRBJ2-1
D: TRBD1
V: TRBV9
DNA: TGTGCCAGCAGCGTTGGGACAGACTCCTACAATGAGCAGTTCTTC
CDR3: CASSVGTDSYNEQFF

size: NA
J: TRBJ2-1
D: NA
V: TRBV28
DNA: TGTGCCAGCAGTTCGCTCAACCTAGGAGGGTGGTTCTTC
CDR3: CASSSLNLGGWFF

size: NA
J: TRBJ2-5
D: TRBD2
V: TRBV6-1
DNA: TGTGCCAGCAGTCACGAGGGAGGGGAGACCCAGTACTTC
CDR3: CASSHEGGETQYF

size: NA
J: TRBJ2-7
D: TRBD2
V: TRBV3-1/TRBV3-2
DNA: TGTGCCAGCAGCGAGGGACTAGCGACTCTATACGAGCAGTACTTC
CDR3: CASSEGLATLYEQYF

size: NA
J: TRBJ1-6
D: TRBD1
V: TRBV27
DNA: TGTGCCAGCAGTGCCGGACAGGGGGCGAAGAATTCACCCCTCCACTTT
CDR3: CASSAGQGAKNSPLHF

size: NA
J: TRBJ1-6
D: NA
V: TRBV7-2
DNA: TGTGCCAGCAGCTTAGGGCCCCCCGATAATTCACCCCTCCACTTT
CDR3: CASSLGPPDNSPLHF

size: NA
J: TRBJ2-5
D: TRBD1
V: TRBV10-1
DNA: TGCGCCAGCAGTGTCGGGACAGGGACTGGGGAGACCCAGTACTTC
CDR3: CASSVGTGTGETQYF

size: NA
J: TRBJ2-1
D: NA
V: TRBV6-2/TRBV6-3
DNA: TGTGCCAGCAGTTACTCGGAAGGGAGTGTCGCCTACAATGAGCAGTTCTTC
CDR3: CASSYSEGSVAYNEQFF

size: NA
J: TRBJ2-5
D: NA
V: TRBV7-2
DNA: TGTGCCGGGGCCAGGTCGCTAACGGAAGAGACCCAGTACTTC
CDR3: CAGARSLTEETQYF

size: once
J: TRBJ2-7
D: NA
V: TRBV11-1
DNA: TGTGCCAGCAGCCCGAGGGCAGGGGTGTCCTACGAGCAGTACTTC
CDR3: CASSPRAGVSYEQYF

size: NA
J: TRBJ2-1
D: NA
V: TRBV21-1
DNA: TGTGCCAGCCCCGGGGGGGTGCGGGGTGAGCAGTTCTTC
CDR3: CASPGGVRGEQFF

size: NA
J: TRBJ2-7
D: NA
V: TRBV5-1
DNA: TGCGCCAGCAGCGCGGATACAGGGCCCCCGGGCGAGCAGTACTTC
CDR3: CASSADTGPPGEQYF

size: NA
J: TRBJ1-2
D: NA
V: TRBV9
DNA: TGTGCCAGCAGCCCCCGGGGGGGGTCCGACTATGGCTACACCTTC
CDR3: CASSPRGGSDYGYTF

size: NA
J: TRBJ1-2
D: TRBD1
V: TRBV10-3
DNA: TGTGCCATCACCCCAGGGGGCAAGAACTATGGCTACACCTTC
CDR3: CAITPGGKNYGYTF

size: NA
J: TRBJ1-6
D: NA
V: TRBV27
DNA: TGTGCCAGCAGACTCCTTCGGGGTGGGAATTCACCCCTCCACTTT
CDR3: CASRLLRGGNSPLHF

size: NA
J: TRBJ1-1
D: TRBD1
V: TRBV14
DNA: TGTGCCAGCAGCCAAGAAGGGACAGGCACCATGAACACTGAAGCTTTCTTT
CDR3: CASSQEGTGTMNTEAFF

size: NA
J: TRBJ2-5
D: TRBD2
V: TRBV7-7
DNA: TGTGCTAGCAGCTGGAAAGGACAGGGATTTCTAGCGGGAGACCAAGAGACCCAGTACTTC
CDR3: CASSWKGQGFLAGDQETQYF

size: NA
J: TRBJ1-6
D: NA
V: TRBV5-1
DNA: TGCGCCAGCAGGTCTCAGGGTGTGGGTAATTCACCCCTCCACTTT
CDR3: CASRSQGVGNSPLHF

size: NA
J: TRBJ2-5
D: TRBD1
V: TRBV24-1
DNA: TGTGCCACCAGTGAGGGACAGACACCCCAAGAGACCCAGTACTTC
CDR3: CATSEGQTPQETQYF

size: NA
J: TRBJ2-1
D: TRBD2
V: TRBV7-2
DNA: TGTGCCAGCAGCTTTACTAGCGGTTACTACAATGAGCAGTTCTTC
CDR3: CASSFTSGYYNEQFF

size: NA
J: TRBJ2-7
D: NA
V: TRBV28
DNA: TGTGCCAGCATTAAGGGCGTGGGGAGACAGTACTTC
CDR3: CASIKGVGRQYF